This entry lists 3 T cell receptor beta chains sequenced from one sample in a study of cytomegalovirus exposure and HLA in healthy donors (dated by TCRdb to about 2017). The receptor library was made with the immunoSEQ multiplex PCR assay. The multiplex PCR relied on a mix of 60 forward primers for TCR Vbeta segments and 13 reverse primers for TCR Jbeta segments. TCRdb stores this immuneACCESS table with in-frame sequences only. Part of the clones is absent; in the studies checked, under half of the shortfall reflects unresolved V genes, and no reason is known for the rest. The sample contains just over 150,000 clones, around 82% of them found a single time. Together, the top ten hold around 6.6% of the sample. The sample comprised PBMCs. The receptors derive from a woman aged 45 to 65 in good health and CMV-seropositive.

The chain recombines TRBV2 with TRBJ2-3; 7 nucleotides agree with TRBD2. Germline CDR1 is SNHLY and CDR2 is FYNNEI. This CDR3 comprises 12 residues. Trimming removed 6 bases from V and 6 bases from J; junction bases left unmatched: 3. CDR3 nucleotide sequence: TGTGCCAGCAGGCCCGGGGGGGATACGCAGTATTTT. It specifies CASRPGGDTQYF.

The chain is built from TRBV7-2 and TRBJ2-1; TRBD2 aligns across 11 bases. The J segment lost 9 bases and the V segment lost 5 bases, leaving 6 bases of the junction unmatched. Looked up from germline, CDR1 is SGHTA and CDR2 is FQGNSA. The CDR3 length is 14 residues. The CDR3 loop reads CASSGSGGAAEQFF. CDR3 DNA: TGTGCCAGCAGCGGTAGCGGGGGGGCCGCTGAGCAGTTCTTC. Complete variable domain (other parts from reference TRBV7-2 and TRBJ2-1): GAGVSQSPSNKVTEKGKDVELRCDPISGHTALYWYRQSLGQGLEFLIYFQGNSAPDKSGLPSDRFSAERTGGSVSTLTIQRTQQEDSAVYLCASSGSGGAAEQFFGPGTRLTVL.

A note on this clone: Other DNA sequences in this sample translate to the same CDR3. This chain connects TRBV7-9 to TRBJ2-3; TRBD2 agrees at 7 bases. Germline CDR1 is SEHNR and CDR2 is FQNEAQ (reference sequence). This CDR3 spans 15 amino acids. J lost 3 bases, V lost 0 bases, and 3 bases had no gene match. The CDR3 DNA is TGTGCCAGCAGCTTAGCCCCGGGAGGAACAGATACGCAGTATTTT. Its translation is CASSLAPGGTDTQYF.